This T cell receptor beta chain was obtained from a study of T cells in Graves' hyperthyroidism and ophthalmopathy (dated by TCRdb to between 2017 and 2020). Regarding the study in general: Peripheral blood was sampled at the time of initial diagnosis, prior to any treatment. A discovery cohort of about a hundred patients, roughly 45 with Graves' ophthalmopathy and roughly 59 with stable Graves' hyperthyroidism, was used to find distinguishing TCR V-J signatures. Prospective prediction of ophthalmopathy was tested in an independent validation cohort consisting of roughly 20 hyperthyroidism patients and 15 to 17 patients who later progressed to ophthalmopathy. The 100 or so discovery patients were randomly split 7:3 into training and test sets. The study also compared thyroid tissue and blood T-cell repertoires from a handful of Graves' hyperthyroidism patients. After sampling, hyperthyroidism patients received methimazole starting at 30 mg daily, and ophthalmopathy patients received high-dose intravenous methylprednisolone. According to the paper, TCR Vbeta CDR3 sequencing was carried out on approximately 140 peripheral blood samples, which came from some 41 ophthalmopathy, roughly 75 hyperthyroidism and approximately 17 progressor patients. Beyond this particular receptor, the publication reports: No statistical method was used to fix the sample size in advance, and group allocation was not hidden from the investigators. In validation, the model predicted progression to ophthalmopathy with 55% to 71% sensitivity and less than 80% specificity, a median of approximately 6.7 months before onset. In cross-validation, a model built on a 13 V-J signature told ophthalmopathy apart from stable hyperthyroidism with under 90% sensitivity and approximately 81% specificity, and in testing the same model reached 80%/75%. Most expanded thyroid clonotypes (frequency above 0.001) were also found in blood, which suggests that blood repertoires may mirror thyroid immune responses.

CDR1 and CDR2 (SGHRS, YFSETQ) derive from the germline V gene. The CDR3 starts with the cysteine, ends with the phenylalanine, and has 13 residues. Just the 39-base CDR3 DNA is kept, in frame starting at base 1. From V the trimming removes 5 bases and from J it removes 8 bases, while the gene matches leave 6 bases of the junction unaccounted for. Amplification of TCR beta CDR3 regions was carried out from RNA transcripts. The TCR CDR3 was subjected to a first round of RT-PCR using the HTBI primer set and the Qiagen OneStep RT-PCR kit. Libraries were constructed in a second round of multiplex PCR, after which size selection and purification were performed. Sequencing of the libraries was done on an Illumina HiSeq2000 using paired-end 100 bp reads. On the authors' methods: Raw data were processed with SOAPnuke, discarding reads with adapters, uncalled bases, mean Phred below 15, or no exact constant-primer or identifier match. COPE v1.2.5 was used to merge high-quality paired reads, and clonotypes were defined as unique nucleotide sequences. Clonotypes were aligned to IMGT TRBV, TRBD and TRBJ reference segments using MiTCR v1.1. The analysis was restricted to V-J combinations with a frequency above 0.0001, which together covered 99.2% of the repertoires. A TCS score was defined as the ratio between F50 (clonal expansion) and ExV (chaos), using BLOSUM62-based TCRdist between CDR3 peptides within each V-J. Welch's t-statistics and random forest reduced 450 to 600 V-J features to 10 to 15, which were used in a naive Bayes classifier (R e1071). The similarity between thyroid and blood repertoires was quantified using the Morisita-Horn index. Clones were called with MiXCR by TCRdb after fastp trimmed the public reads at Q25, and only in-frame beta chains were retained. Every entry covers one CDR3 protein and lists the most common genes and DNA from its rows. The V and J calls were not made by the authors but by TCRdb's processing. The sample table contains about 840,000 distinct CDR3 sequences; only one count was recorded for around 38% of them. The ten largest clones represent 7.5% to 9.5% of the sample.

A note on this clonotype: The antigen this receptor binds is unknown. No much larger clone exists at a distance of one base, and base qualities are not known.

A patient counted as having stable Graves' hyperthyroidism if no progression to ophthalmopathy occurred over 18 months of follow-up. Hyperthyroidism patients were newly diagnosed, had a disease duration of under 2 months, and were aged 18 to 65 years. Patients with uncontrolled infections, other autoimmune diseases, pregnancy or lactation were excluded. Diagnoses were based on clinical symptoms, serum thyroxine and TRAb, thyroid ultrasound and orbital computed tomography. Ficoll-Paque density gradient centrifugation was used to isolate PBMCs from about 10 ml of fresh peripheral blood. Total RNA was extracted with Trizol reagent, and quality was checked on an Agilent 2100 Bioanalyzer.

The rearranged segments are TRBV5-1 and TRBJ1-4, with 7 bases in between that match TRBD1. The specimen sequenced was blood. The source is a man aged 18 to 29 with Graves' hyperthyroidism. The CDR3 protein sequence reads: CASRKGAVEKLFF. The base sequence is TGCGCCAGCAGGAAGGGGGCAGTCGAAAAACTGTTTTTT. The variable domain in full, with residues beyond the CDR3 obtained from the reference TRBV5-1 and TRBJ1-4 genes, is KAGVTQTPRYLIKTRGQQVTLSCSPISGHRSVSWYQQTPGQGLQFLFEYFSETQRNKGNFPGRFSGRQFSNSRSEMNVSTLELGDSALYLCASRKGAVEKLFFGSGTQLSVL.